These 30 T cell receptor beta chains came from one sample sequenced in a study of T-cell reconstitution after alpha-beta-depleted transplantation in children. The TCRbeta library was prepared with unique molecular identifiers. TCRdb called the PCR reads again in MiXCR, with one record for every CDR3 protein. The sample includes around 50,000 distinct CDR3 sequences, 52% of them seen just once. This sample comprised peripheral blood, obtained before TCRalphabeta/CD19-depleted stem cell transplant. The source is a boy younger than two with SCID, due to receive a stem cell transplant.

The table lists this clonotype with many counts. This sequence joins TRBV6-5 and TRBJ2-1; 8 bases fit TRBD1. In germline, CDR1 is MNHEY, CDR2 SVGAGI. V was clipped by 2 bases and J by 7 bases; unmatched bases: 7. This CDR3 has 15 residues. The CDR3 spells CASSYTGQGGNEQFF. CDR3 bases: TGTGCCAGCAGTTACACCGGACAGGGCGGGAATGAGCAGTTCTTC.

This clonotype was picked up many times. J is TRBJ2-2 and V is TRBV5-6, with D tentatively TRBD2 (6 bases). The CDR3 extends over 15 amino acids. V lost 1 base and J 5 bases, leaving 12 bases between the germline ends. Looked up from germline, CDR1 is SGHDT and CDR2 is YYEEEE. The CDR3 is CASSLITSRTGELFF. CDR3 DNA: TGTGCCAGCAGCTTGATCACTAGCAGGACCGGGGAGCTGTTTTTT.

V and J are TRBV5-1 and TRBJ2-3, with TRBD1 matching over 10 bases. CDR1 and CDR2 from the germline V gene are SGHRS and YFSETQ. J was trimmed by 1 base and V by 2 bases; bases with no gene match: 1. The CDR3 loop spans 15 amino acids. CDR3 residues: CASSFGTGGTDTQYF. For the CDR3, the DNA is TGCGCCAGCAGCTTCGGGACAGGGGGCACAGATACGCAGTATTTT.

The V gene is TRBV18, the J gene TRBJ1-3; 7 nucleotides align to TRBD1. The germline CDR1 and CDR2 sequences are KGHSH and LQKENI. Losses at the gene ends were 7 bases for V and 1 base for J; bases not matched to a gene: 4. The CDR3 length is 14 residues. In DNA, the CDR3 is TGTGCCAGCTTCCGGGACAGATCTGGAAACACCATATATTTT. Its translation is CASFRDRSGNTIYF. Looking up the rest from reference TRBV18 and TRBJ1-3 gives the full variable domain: NAGVMQNPRHLVRRRGQEARLRCSPMKGHSHVYWYRQLPEEGLKFMVYLQKENIIDESGMPKERFSAEFPKEGPSILRIQQVVRGDSAAYFCASFRDRSGNTIYFGEGSWLTVV.

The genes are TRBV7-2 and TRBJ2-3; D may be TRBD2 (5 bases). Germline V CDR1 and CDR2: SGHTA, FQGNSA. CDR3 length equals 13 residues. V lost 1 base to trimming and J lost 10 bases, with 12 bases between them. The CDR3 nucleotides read TGTGCCAGCAGCTTAGGAACTAGGGCCCCGCAGTATTTT. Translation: CASSLGTRAPQYF.

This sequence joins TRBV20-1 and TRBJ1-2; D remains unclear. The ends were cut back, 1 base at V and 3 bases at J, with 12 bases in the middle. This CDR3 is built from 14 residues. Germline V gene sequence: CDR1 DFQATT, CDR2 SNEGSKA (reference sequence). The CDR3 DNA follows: TGCAGTGCTAGAGGGGCGGCGGAGGACTATGGCTACACCTTC. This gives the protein CSARGAAEDYGYTF.

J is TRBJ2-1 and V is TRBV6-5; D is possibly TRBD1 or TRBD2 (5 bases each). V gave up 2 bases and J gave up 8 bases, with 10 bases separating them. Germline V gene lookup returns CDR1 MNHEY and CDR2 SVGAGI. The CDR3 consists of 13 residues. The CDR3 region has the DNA TGTGCCAGCAGTTACCGATGGGACGATGAGCAGTTCTTC. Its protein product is CASSYRWDDEQFF.

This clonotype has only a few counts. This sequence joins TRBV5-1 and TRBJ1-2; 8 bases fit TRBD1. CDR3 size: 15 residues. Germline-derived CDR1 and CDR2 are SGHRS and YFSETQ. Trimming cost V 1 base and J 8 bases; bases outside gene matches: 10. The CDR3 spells CASSLSGTGGTGYTF. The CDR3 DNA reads TGCGCCAGCAGCTTGTCCGGGACAGGTGGGACCGGCTACACCTTC. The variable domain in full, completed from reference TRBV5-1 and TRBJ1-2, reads KAGVTQTPRYLIKTRGQQVTLSCSPISGHRSVSWYQQTPGQGLQFLFEYFSETQRNKGNFPGRFSGRQFSNSRSEMNVSTLELGDSALYLCASSLSGTGGTGYTFGSGTRLTVV.

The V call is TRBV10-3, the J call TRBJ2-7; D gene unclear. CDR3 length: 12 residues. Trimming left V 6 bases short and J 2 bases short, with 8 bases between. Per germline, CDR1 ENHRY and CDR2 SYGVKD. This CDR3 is CAISRVPYEQYF. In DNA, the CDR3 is TGTGCCATCAGCAGAGTCCCCTACGAGCAGTACTTC.

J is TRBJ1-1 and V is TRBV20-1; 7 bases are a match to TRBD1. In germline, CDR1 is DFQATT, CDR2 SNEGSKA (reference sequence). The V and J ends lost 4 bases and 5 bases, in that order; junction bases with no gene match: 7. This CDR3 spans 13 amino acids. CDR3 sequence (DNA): TGCAGTGCTAAGACAGGGAGGGTGACTGAAGCTTTCTTT. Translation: CSAKTGRVTEAFF.

In DNA form, the CDR3 reads TGTGCCAGCAGTACAGGCCTCATGAACACTGAAGCTTTCTTT. Its translation: CASSTGLMNTEAFF. The chain is built from TRBV12-3 or TRBV12-4 and TRBJ1-1; TRBD1 is a possible D gene (5 bases). CDR3 length: 14 amino acids. V was cut by 5 bases and J by 0 bases, with 10 bases left in between.

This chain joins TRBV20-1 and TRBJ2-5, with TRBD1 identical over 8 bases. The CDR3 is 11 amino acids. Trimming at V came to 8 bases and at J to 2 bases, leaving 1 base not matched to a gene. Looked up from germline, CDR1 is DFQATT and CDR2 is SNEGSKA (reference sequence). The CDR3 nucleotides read TGCAGTCGGACAGGGCAAGAGACCCAGTACTTC. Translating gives CSRTGQETQYF.

The CDR3, as DNA: TGTGCCAGCGTCGGGGGATTGAACACTGAAGCTTTCTTT. This codes for CASVGGLNTEAFF. The chain joins TRBV6-2 or TRBV6-3 to TRBJ1-1; maybe TRBD1 (5 bases). Trimming took off 8 bases at V and 0 bases at J, with 10 bases between the two ends. CDR3 length equals 13 residues. The germline gives CDR1 MNHEY, CDR2 SVGEGT.

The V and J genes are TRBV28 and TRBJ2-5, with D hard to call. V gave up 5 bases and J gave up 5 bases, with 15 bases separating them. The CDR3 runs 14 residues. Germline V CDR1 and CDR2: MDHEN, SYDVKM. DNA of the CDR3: TGTGCCAGCAGTCCCCGGACCCCCGAGGAGACCCAGTACTTC. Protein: CASSPRTPEETQYF.

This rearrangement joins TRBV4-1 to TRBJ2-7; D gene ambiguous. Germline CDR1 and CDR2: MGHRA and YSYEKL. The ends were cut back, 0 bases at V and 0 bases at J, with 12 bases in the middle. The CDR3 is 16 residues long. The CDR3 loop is CASSQEGRALSYEQYF. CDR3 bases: TGCGCCAGCAGCCAAGAGGGAAGGGCCCTCTCCTACGAGCAGTACTTC.

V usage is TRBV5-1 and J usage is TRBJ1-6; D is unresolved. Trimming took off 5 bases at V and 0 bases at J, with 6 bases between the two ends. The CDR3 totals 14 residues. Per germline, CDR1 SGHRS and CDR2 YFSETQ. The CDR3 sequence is CASSRSSYNSPLHF. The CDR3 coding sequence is TGCGCCAGCAGTCGGAGCTCCTATAATTCACCCCTCCACTTT.

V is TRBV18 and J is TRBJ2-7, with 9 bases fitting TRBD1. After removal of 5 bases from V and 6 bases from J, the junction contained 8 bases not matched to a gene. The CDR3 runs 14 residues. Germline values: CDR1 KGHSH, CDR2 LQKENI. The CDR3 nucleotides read TGTGCCAGCTCAACGGGACAGGGAGTAGGCGAGCAGTACTTC. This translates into CASSTGQGVGEQYF.

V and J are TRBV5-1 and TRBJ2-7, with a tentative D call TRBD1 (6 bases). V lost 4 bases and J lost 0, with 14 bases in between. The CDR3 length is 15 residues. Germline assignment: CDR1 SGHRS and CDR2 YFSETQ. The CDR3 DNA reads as TGCGCCAGCAGCGTGGGCGACAGGAGCTCCTACGAGCAGTACTTC. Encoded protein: CASSVGDRSSYEQYF.

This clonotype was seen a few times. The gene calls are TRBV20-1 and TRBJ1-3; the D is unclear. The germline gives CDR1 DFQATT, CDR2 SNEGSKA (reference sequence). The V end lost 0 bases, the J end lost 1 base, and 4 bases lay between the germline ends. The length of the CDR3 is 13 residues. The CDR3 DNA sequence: TGCAGTGCTAGAGATCCATCTGGAAACACCATATATTTT. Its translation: CSARDPSGNTIYF.

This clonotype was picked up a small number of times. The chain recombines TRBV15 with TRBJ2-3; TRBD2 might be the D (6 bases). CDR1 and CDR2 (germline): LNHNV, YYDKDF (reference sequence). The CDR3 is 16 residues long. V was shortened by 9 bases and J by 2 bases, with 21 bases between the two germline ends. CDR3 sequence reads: CATRGGIKPHTDTQYF. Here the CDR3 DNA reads TGTGCCACTCGGGGCGGGATCAAACCACACACAGATACGCAGTATTTT.

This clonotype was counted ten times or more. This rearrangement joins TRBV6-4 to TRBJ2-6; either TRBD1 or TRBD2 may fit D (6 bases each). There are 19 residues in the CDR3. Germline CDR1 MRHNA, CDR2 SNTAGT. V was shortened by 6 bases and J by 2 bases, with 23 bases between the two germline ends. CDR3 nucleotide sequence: TGTGCCAGCAGCTCCCTGGGGGGCCTCACCGGAGCTGGGGCCAACGTCCTGACTTTC. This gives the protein CASSSLGGLTGAGANVLTF.

The CDR3 protein is CASRISGNTEAFF. As DNA, the CDR3 is TGCGCCAGCAGAATCAGCGGGAACACTGAAGCTTTCTTT. The chain links TRBV5-1 to TRBJ1-1, with D unresolved. Trimming cost V 5 bases and J 1 base, with 9 bases left between them. Germline loops: CDR1 SGHRS, CDR2 YFSETQ. The CDR3 extends over 13 amino acids. Using reference TRBV5-1 and TRBJ1-1 for the parts outside the CDR3, the full variable domain is KAGVTQTPRYLIKTRGQQVTLSCSPISGHRSVSWYQQTPGQGLQFLFEYFSETQRNKGNFPGRFSGRQFSNSRSEMNVSTLELGDSALYLCASRISGNTEAFFGQGTRLTVV.

The CDR3 bases are TGTGCCAGCAGTCCGCAGGGGGCAGGCACAGATACGCAGTATTTT. This encodes CASSPQGAGTDTQYF. J is TRBJ2-3 and V is TRBV28, with 8 bases that match TRBD1. With V trimmed by 5 bases and J by 1 base, 5 bases remained unmatched. Germline loops: CDR1 MDHEN, CDR2 SYDVKM. The CDR3 runs 15 residues.

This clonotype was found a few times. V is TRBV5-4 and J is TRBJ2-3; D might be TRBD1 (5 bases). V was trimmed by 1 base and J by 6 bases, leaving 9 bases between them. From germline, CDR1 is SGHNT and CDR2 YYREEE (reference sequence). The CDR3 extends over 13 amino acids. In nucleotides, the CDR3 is TGTGCCAGCAGCTTGATTGGGGCCGATACGCAGTATTTT. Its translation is CASSLIGADTQYF.

The DNA for the CDR3 is TGTGCCAGCAGCCTCGGGGTCTGGCCGGTCAATGAGCAGTTCTTC. It specifies CASSLGVWPVNEQFF. The V gene is TRBV7-8, the J gene TRBJ2-1, with D possibly being TRBD2 (5 bases). This CDR3 comprises 15 residues. From germline, CDR1 is SGHVS and CDR2 FQNEAQ. V gave up 5 bases and J gave up 6 bases, with 17 bases separating them.

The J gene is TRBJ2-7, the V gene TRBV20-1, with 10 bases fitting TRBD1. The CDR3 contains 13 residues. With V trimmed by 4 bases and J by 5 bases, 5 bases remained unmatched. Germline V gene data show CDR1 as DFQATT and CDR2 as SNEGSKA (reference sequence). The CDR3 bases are TGCAGTGCTATCCGGGACAGGGGAAACGAGCAGTACTTC. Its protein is CSAIRDRGNEQYF.

CDR3: CASSFTGSTIYF. The CDR3 region has the DNA TGTGCCAGCAGCTTTACGGGTAGCACCATATATTTT. The chain recombines TRBV11-2 with TRBJ1-3; D gene ambiguous. This CDR3 contains 12 residues. V was trimmed by 3 bases and J by 9 bases, leaving 9 bases between them. Germline CDR1 and CDR2: SGHAT and FQNNGV.

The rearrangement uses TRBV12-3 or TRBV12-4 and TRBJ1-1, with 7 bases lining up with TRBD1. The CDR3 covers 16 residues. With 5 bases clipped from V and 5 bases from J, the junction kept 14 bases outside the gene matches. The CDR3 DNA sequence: TGTGCCAGCAGTCCTGTCGGGGACAGAGGACGTACTGAAGCTTTCTTT. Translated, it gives CASSPVGDRGRTEAFF.

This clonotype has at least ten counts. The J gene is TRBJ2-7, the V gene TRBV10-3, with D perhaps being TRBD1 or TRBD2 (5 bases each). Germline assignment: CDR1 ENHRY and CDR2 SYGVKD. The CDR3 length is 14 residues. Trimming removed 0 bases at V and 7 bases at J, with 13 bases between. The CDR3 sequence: CAISESARGWEQYF. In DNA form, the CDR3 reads TGTGCCATCAGTGAGTCCGCGAGGGGATGGGAGCAGTACTTC.

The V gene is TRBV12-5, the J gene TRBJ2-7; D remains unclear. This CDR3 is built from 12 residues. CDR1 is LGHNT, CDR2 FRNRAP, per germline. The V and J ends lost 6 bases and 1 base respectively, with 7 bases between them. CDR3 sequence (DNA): TGTGCTAGTGGCGTCGAGTCCTACGAGCAGTACTTC. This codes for CASGVESYEQYF.